The 21 T cell receptor beta chains below come from one sample, sequenced in a study of blood T cell repertoires in COVID-19 (dated by TCRdb to 2018 to 2020). Library creation used the immunoSEQ multiplex PCR assay. TCRdb carries this immuneACCESS record with in-frame sequences only. Its versions omit some clonotypes, under half of them owing to an unresolved V gene in the studies checked, with the rest unexplained. This sample has 340,000 or so clones in its table, and 65% to 90% of those were observed once. The ten largest clones take up 4% to 5% of the sample. Sequenced material: PBMCs or T cells enriched from blood (not recorded which). These receptors originate from a woman aged 40 to 55 with acute COVID-19.

This clone appeared a single time. The chain employs TRBV5-5 and TRBJ2-7, with D tentatively TRBD1 (5 bases). V lost 1 base, J lost 3 bases, and 8 bases lay in between. This CDR3 contains 13 residues. Germline CDR1 SGHKS, CDR2 YYEKEE (reference sequence). CDR3 bases: TGTGCCAGCAGCTTGACCCAGGGCTACGAGCAGTACTTC. It yields the protein CASSLTQGYEQYF.

This chain links TRBV19 with TRBJ2-2, with D perhaps TRBD2 (6 bases). This CDR3 is built from 15 residues. With 3 bases removed from V and 8 bases from J, the gap between germline ends came to 16 bases. In germline, CDR1 is LNHDA, CDR2 SQIVND (reference sequence). CDR3: CASSMSGLPGGELFF. In DNA form, the CDR3 reads TGTGCCAGTAGTATGTCGGGACTTCCGGGGGGGGAGCTGTTTTTT.

This sequence joins TRBV27 and TRBJ1-2, with 7 bases matching TRBD1. The V segment lost 0 bases and the J segment 5 bases; nucleotides outside the gene matches: 6. Germline V gene data show CDR1 as MNHEY and CDR2 as SMNVEV (reference sequence). The CDR3 has 15 residues. The CDR3 reads CASSLSMDRRYGYTF. For the CDR3, the DNA is TGTGCCAGCAGTTTATCGATGGACAGGAGATATGGCTACACCTTC.

The V call is TRBV28, the J call TRBJ1-1, with D perhaps matching TRBD1 (5 bases). Germline V gene lookup returns CDR1 MDHEN and CDR2 SYDVKM. Trimming shortened V by 6 bases and J by 4 bases, and 9 bases separated the two germline ends. The CDR3 is 12 amino acids. In DNA, the CDR3 is TGTGCCAGCAGCTCCGGGGGCACTGAAGCTTTCTTT. Translated, it gives CASSSGGTEAFF.

The rearrangement joins TRBV18 to TRBJ1-2; 9 positions agree with TRBD1. The CDR3 is made up of 15 amino acids. V shed 3 bases, J shed 6 bases, and the junction held 8 bases outside the gene matches. CDR1 is KGHSH and CDR2 is LQKENI in the germline V gene. The CDR3 here is CASSPLGQGLDGYTF. The CDR3 nucleotides are TGTGCCAGCTCACCCCTGGGACAGGGTCTTGATGGCTACACCTTC.

The rearrangement links TRBV15 to TRBJ1-5; TRBD1 agrees at 7 bases. This CDR3 region has 16 residues. Unmatched junction bases numbered 4, after V lost 0 bases and J lost 2 bases. Germline CDR1 reads LNHNV; CDR2 reads YYDKDF (reference sequence). CDR3 amino acids: CATSRDPTGGNQPQHF. DNA of the CDR3: TGTGCCACCAGCAGAGACCCTACAGGGGGCAATCAGCCCCAGCATTTT. The variable domain in full, with the rest retrieved from reference TRBV15 and TRBJ1-5, is DAMVIQNPRYQVTQFGKPVTLSCSQTLNHNVMYWYQQKSSQAPKLLFHYYDKDFNNEADTPDNFQSRRPNTSFCFLDIRSPGLGDTAMYLCATSRDPTGGNQPQHFGDGTRLSIL.

The chain combines TRBV6-5 with TRBJ1-5; the D gene is possibly TRBD1 (5 bases). V lost 2 bases, J lost 7 bases, and 9 bases lay in between. Germline values: CDR1 MNHEY, CDR2 SVGAGI. The CDR3 covers 13 residues. The CDR3 is CASSYGQKQPQHF. CDR3 coding DNA: TGTGCCAGCAGTTACGGACAAAAGCAGCCCCAGCATTTT.

J is TRBJ1-3 and V is TRBV5-4, with D unclear. The V gene lost 2 bases and the J gene lost 0 bases, with 15 bases spanning the gap. This CDR3 is built from 17 residues. CDR1 is SGHNT, CDR2 YYREEE, per germline (reference sequence). The CDR3 coding sequence is TGTGCCAGCAGCTTACGAGGCAGACCCAACTCTGGAAACACCATATATTTT. Its protein product is CASSLRGRPNSGNTIYF.

As regards this clone: One junction end does not reproduce the germline sequence, and a read error may be involved. This chain uses TRBV7-7 with TRBJ2-5, with D perhaps TRBD1 (6 bases). The germline V gene encodes CDR1 SSHAT and CDR2 FNYEAQ (reference sequence). The CDR3 runs to 14 residues. The CDR3 DNA sequence: TGTGCTAGCAGCCCTACAGGGATCCAAGAGACCCAGTACTTC. Encoded protein: CASSPTGIQETQYF.

This sequence joins TRBV9 and TRBJ1-2, with TRBD1 matching over 7 bases. CDR3 length: 14 amino acids. V trimming: 3 bases; J trimming: 4 bases; junction bases outside the gene matches: 6. CDR1 and CDR2 (germline): SGDLS, YYNGEE. CDR3 DNA: TGTGCCAGCAGCGCCCCGGGACAGCGCTATGGCTACACCTTC. Translated: CASSAPGQRYGYTF.

This clone was seen only a few times. The rearrangement links TRBV12-3 or TRBV12-4 to TRBJ1-6; D remains unclear. Deletions cut 6 bases from V and 10 bases from J, with 10 bases between. CDR3 length: 12 residues. CDR3 region: CASRLFRSPLHF. The DNA of the CDR3 is TGTGCCAGCAGACTCTTCCGGTCACCCCTCCACTTT.

The rearrangement uses TRBV29-1 and TRBJ1-2; no clear D gene. The CDR3 covers 16 residues. Trimming left V 4 bases short and J 5 bases short, with 23 bases between. Germline V gives CDR1 SQVTM, CDR2 ANQGSEA. CDR3 nucleotides: TGCAGCGTTGCAAGTAGGTTGAGGGCCGACTTTTATGGCTACACCTTC. Translation gives CSVASRLRADFYGYTF. Variable domain in full (rest from reference TRBV29-1 and TRBJ1-2): SAVISQKPSRDICQRGTSLTIQCQVDSQVTMMFWYRQQPGQSLTLIATANQGSEATYESGFVIDKFPISRPNLTFSTLTVSNMSPEDSSIYLCSVASRLRADFYGYTFGSGTRLTVV.

The chain has TRBV5-6 and TRBJ2-3; TRBD2 agrees at 9 bases. The CDR3 contains 17 residues. V shed 2 bases and J 3 bases; nucleotides not matched to a gene: 10. Germline V gene data show CDR1 as SGHDT and CDR2 as YYEEEE. DNA of the CDR3: TGTGCCAGCAGCTTACTCCTAGCGGGGCCGATGACAGATACGCAGTATTTT. Its translation: CASSLLLAGPMTDTQYF.

The CDR3 here is CASSVGWEGTGLEAFF. The DNA of the CDR3 is TGTGCCAGCAGCGTAGGTTGGGAAGGGACAGGACTTGAAGCTTTCTTT. The chain couples TRBV9 to TRBJ1-1; 8 bases agree with TRBD1. V lost 0 bases, J lost 7 bases, and 11 bases stayed unmatched. CDR1 and CDR2 from the germline V gene are SGDLS and YYNGEE. This CDR3 region has 16 residues.

This chain links TRBV5-1 with TRBJ1-1; D is undetermined. With 0 bases removed from V and 5 bases from J, the gap between germline ends came to 14 bases. The germline V gene encodes CDR1 SGHRS and CDR2 YFSETQ. The CDR3 is made up of 15 amino acids. CDR3 amino acids: CASSLESGRRTEAFF. The DNA of the CDR3 is TGCGCCAGCAGCTTGGAGTCCGGGAGGCGGACTGAAGCTTTCTTT.

About this clone: Other DNA variants within this sample encode the same CDR3. J is TRBJ1-2 and V is TRBV19; 11 positions agree with TRBD1. Germline CDR1 is LNHDA and CDR2 is SQIVND (reference sequence). The trim removed 6 bases at V and 2 bases at J, leaving 2 bases unmatched. The CDR3 is 14 residues long. The CDR3 loop is CASSRDRGNYGYTF. The CDR3 coding sequence is TGTGCCAGTAGCCGGGACAGGGGGAACTATGGCTACACCTTC.

The CDR3 nucleotides are TGTGCCAGCTCACCTTTCCAGGTCGGGAGGGCATCCTACGAGCAGTACTTC. This codes for CASSPFQVGRASYEQYF. The chain couples TRBV18 to TRBJ2-7; 8 bases agree with TRBD2. CDR3 length: 17 amino acids. J gave up 1 base and V 3 bases, and 11 bases lay outside the gene matches. CDR1 is KGHSH and CDR2 is LQKENI in the germline V gene.

The chain links TRBV5-1 to TRBJ2-1, with D tentatively TRBD1 (6 bases). CDR3 size: 13 residues. V lost 4 bases and J lost 9, with 14 bases in between. Germline lookup yields CDR1 SGHRS and CDR2 YFSETQ. Here the CDR3 reads CASSHTQGSEQFF. The CDR3 nucleotides are TGCGCCAGCAGCCATACTCAGGGGTCTGAGCAGTTCTTC. The full variable domain, in which reference TRBV5-1 and TRBJ2-1 provide the parts outside the CDR3, is KAGVTQTPRYLIKTRGQQVTLSCSPISGHRSVSWYQQTPGQGLQFLFEYFSETQRNKGNFPGRFSGRQFSNSRSEMNVSTLELGDSALYLCASSHTQGSEQFFGPGTRLTVL.

The rearrangement links TRBV7-9 to TRBJ2-1, with 8 positions matching TRBD1. Germline V lookup: CDR1 SEHNR, CDR2 FQNEAQ (reference sequence). The CDR3 runs to 18 residues. V gave up 0 bases and J gave up 7 bases; unmatched junction bases: 14. CDR3 loop: CASSLARHLTGAWNEQFF. The CDR3, as DNA: TGTGCCAGCAGCTTAGCTCGCCATTTGACAGGGGCATGGAATGAGCAGTTCTTC.

The rearrangement links TRBV4-1 to TRBJ2-3, with TRBD2 matching 9 bases. Germline loops: CDR1 MGHRA, CDR2 YSYEKL. The CDR3 loop spans 17 amino acids. V trimming: 1 base; J trimming: 2 bases; junction bases outside the gene matches: 7. CDR3 sequence reads: CASSQGLIAGATDTQYF. The CDR3 region has the DNA TGCGCCAGCAGCCAAGGTCTGATAGCGGGAGCCACAGATACGCAGTATTTT.

V is TRBV23-1 and J is TRBJ1-5, with 12 bases lining up with TRBD1. TRBV23-1 is an ORF, and what it does is uncertain. With V trimmed by 2 bases and J by 1 base, 12 bases remained unmatched. The CDR3 loop spans 20 amino acids. The CDR3 sequence is CASSQRDRGLPYLSNQPQHF. The CDR3 nucleotides read TGCGCCAGCAGTCAAAGGGACAGGGGGCTCCCGTACTTAAGCAATCAGCCCCAGCATTTT.